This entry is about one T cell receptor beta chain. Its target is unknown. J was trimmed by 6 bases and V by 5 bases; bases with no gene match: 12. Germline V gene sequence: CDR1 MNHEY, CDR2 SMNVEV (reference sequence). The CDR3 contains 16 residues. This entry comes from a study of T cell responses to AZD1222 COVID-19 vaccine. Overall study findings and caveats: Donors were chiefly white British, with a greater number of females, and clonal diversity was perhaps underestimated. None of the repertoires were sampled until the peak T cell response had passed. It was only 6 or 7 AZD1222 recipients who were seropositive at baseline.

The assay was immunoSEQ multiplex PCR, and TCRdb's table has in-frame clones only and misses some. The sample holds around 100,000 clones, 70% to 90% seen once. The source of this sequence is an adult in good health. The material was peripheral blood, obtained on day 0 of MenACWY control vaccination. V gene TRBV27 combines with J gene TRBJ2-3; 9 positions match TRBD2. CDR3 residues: CASSPAPAGGVDTQYF. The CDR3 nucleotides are TGTGCCAGCAGTCCCGCCCCAGCGGGGGGAGTTGATACGCAGTATTTT.